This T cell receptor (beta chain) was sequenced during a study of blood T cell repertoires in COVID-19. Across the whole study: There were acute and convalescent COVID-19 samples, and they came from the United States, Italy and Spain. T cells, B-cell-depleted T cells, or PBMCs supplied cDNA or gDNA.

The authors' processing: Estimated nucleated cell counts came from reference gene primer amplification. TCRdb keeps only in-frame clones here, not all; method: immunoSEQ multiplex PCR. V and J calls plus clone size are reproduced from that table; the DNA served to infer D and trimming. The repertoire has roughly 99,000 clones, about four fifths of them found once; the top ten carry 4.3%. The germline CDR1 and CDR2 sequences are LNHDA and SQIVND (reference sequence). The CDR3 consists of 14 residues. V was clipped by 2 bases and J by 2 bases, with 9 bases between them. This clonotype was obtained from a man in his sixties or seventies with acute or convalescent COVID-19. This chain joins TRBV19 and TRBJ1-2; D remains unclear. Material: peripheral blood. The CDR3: CASSINSLNYGYTF. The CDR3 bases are TGTGCCAGTAGTATAAACAGTCTCAACTATGGCTACACCTTC.